The 18 T cell receptor beta chains below were found in one sample sequenced in a study of shared clonotypes between healthy human individuals. Some clones are missing from TCRdb's copy, which holds only in-frame ones; the method was immunoSEQ multiplex PCR. The sample lists 550,000 to 700,000 clones; less than 80% were seen once. Sequencing was performed on memory CD4+ T cells sorted from blood. Subset specified: CD45RA-negative fraction. These receptors were obtained from a woman aged 25 to 39 in good health.

The genes are TRBV27 and TRBJ1-5; D possibly corresponds to TRBD1 (5 bases). Germline-derived CDR1 and CDR2 are MNHEY and SMNVEV (reference sequence). The CDR3 has 12 amino acids. Trimming removed 10 bases from V and 7 bases from J, with 14 bases in between. CDR3: CATLSWGQPQHF. The CDR3 nucleotides read TGTGCCACCCTCAGTTGGGGCCAGCCCCAGCATTTT.

V usage is TRBV6-1 and J usage is TRBJ1-1, with 10 positions matching TRBD1. V dropped 10 bases and J dropped 1; count of bases not matched to a gene: 6. Germline CDR1 reads MNHNS; CDR2 reads SASEGT. The length of the CDR3 is 14 residues. CDR3 amino acids: CAIGQGGGNTEAFF. Here the CDR3 DNA reads TGTGCCATTGGACAGGGGGGAGGGAACACTGAAGCTTTCTTT.

V is TRBV15 and J is TRBJ1-1, with 7 bases fitting TRBD1. This CDR3 has 13 residues. The V gene end was trimmed by 2 bases and the J gene end by 5 bases; junction bases not matched to a gene: 2. Looked up from germline, CDR1 is LNHNV and CDR2 is YYDKDF (reference sequence). The CDR3 sequence: CATSRTGVTEAFF. DNA of the CDR3: TGTGCCACCAGCAGAACAGGGGTAACTGAAGCTTTCTTT.

V and J are TRBV28 and TRBJ1-2; no firm D call. CDR1 and CDR2 from the germline V gene are MDHEN and SYDVKM. V was shortened by 3 bases and J by 5 bases, with 7 bases between the two germline ends. This CDR3 region has 12 residues. The CDR3 here is CASSFAGYGYTF. CDR3 sequence (DNA): TGTGCCAGCAGTTTCGCTGGGTATGGCTACACCTTC.

V is TRBV7-8 and J is TRBJ2-7; TRBD1 might be the D (6 bases). V lost 4 bases to trimming and J lost 5 bases, with 15 bases between them. The CDR3 is made up of 14 amino acids. Germline V gene lookup returns CDR1 SGHVS and CDR2 FQNEAQ. CDR3 protein: CASSSADRFDEQYF. CDR3 DNA sequence: TGTGCCAGCAGCTCCGCCGACAGGTTTGACGAGCAGTACTTC.

The chain couples TRBV5-1 to TRBJ2-3; the match to TRBD1 covers 8 bases. V shed 5 bases, J shed 2 bases, and the junction held 4 bases outside the gene matches. There are 14 residues in the CDR3. The germline gives CDR1 SGHRS, CDR2 YFSETQ. The CDR3 reads CASRLTGVTDTQYF. DNA for the CDR3: TGCGCCAGCAGATTGACAGGGGTCACAGATACGCAGTATTTT.

The V call is TRBV2, the J call TRBJ1-3, with TRBD1 matching 7 bases. The CDR3 contains 15 residues. V shed 3 bases, J shed 9 bases, and the junction held 11 bases outside the gene matches. Germline V gene sequence: CDR1 SNHLY, CDR2 FYNNEI. The chain's CDR3 is CASSDLGTETGTIYF. DNA of the CDR3: TGTGCCAGCAGTGATCTGGGGACAGAGACTGGCACCATATATTTT. The full variable domain, with the rest looked up from reference TRBV2 and TRBJ1-3, is EPEVTQTPSHQVTQMGQEVILRCVPISNHLYFYWYRQILGQKVEFLVSFYNNEISEKSEIFDDQFSVERPDGSNFTLKIRSTKLEDSAMYFCASSDLGTETGTIYFGEGSWLTVV.

This clone has only one observation. The V gene is TRBV27, the J gene TRBJ2-2, with TRBD1 matching over 7 bases. The CDR3 is made up of 15 amino acids. CDR1 is MNHEY and CDR2 is SMNVEV in the germline V gene (reference sequence). J lost 5 bases, V lost 6 bases, and 9 bases had no gene match. The CDR3 DNA reads TGTGCCAGCAGAGAGACAGGGCTACGAACCGGGGAGCTGTTTTTT. Translating it yields CASRETGLRTGELFF.

The rearrangement links TRBV6-5 to TRBJ2-1; D uncertain. V was trimmed by 1 base and J by 5 bases, leaving 6 bases between them. This CDR3 contains 13 residues. Germline-derived CDR1 and CDR2 are MNHEY and SVGAGI. CDR3 DNA sequence: TGTGCCAGCAGTTACTTTCCAAACAATGAGCAGTTCTTC. Protein sequence: CASSYFPNNEQFF.

The chain joins TRBV28 to TRBJ2-7, with 7 bases fitting TRBD1. This CDR3 contains 16 residues. The V gene's germline CDR1 is MDHEN and CDR2 SYDVKM. V dropped 5 bases and J dropped 2; count of bases not matched to a gene: 12. The CDR3 spells CASSPGGSALAYEQYF. As DNA, the CDR3 is TGTGCCAGCAGTCCAGGGGGTAGCGCACTCGCCTACGAGCAGTACTTC.

The rearrangement links TRBV2 to TRBJ1-1; 7 nucleotides line up with TRBD1. The germline V gene has CDR1 SNHLY and CDR2 FYNNEI. This CDR3 spans 15 amino acids. The V gene end was trimmed by 3 bases and the J gene end by 0 bases; junction bases not matched to a gene: 4. The CDR3 is CASSDRDRMNTEAFF. In DNA, the CDR3 is TGTGCCAGCAGTGACAGGGACAGAATGAACACTGAAGCTTTCTTT.

The rearrangement links TRBV28 to TRBJ1-1, with D possibly being TRBD1 (5 bases). CDR1 and CDR2 (germline): MDHEN, SYDVKM. Between the trimmed V and J ends, which lost 7 bases and 6 bases, there was a span of 15 bases. The CDR3 is 13 residues long. CDR3 sequence reads: CASTKTQGSEAFF. The CDR3 bases are TGTGCCAGCACCAAAACTCAGGGTTCTGAAGCTTTCTTT.

The V gene is TRBV5-1, the J gene TRBJ2-3, with D maybe TRBD2 (5 bases). Germline CDR1 and CDR2: SGHRS and YFSETQ. This CDR3 contains 15 residues. V was pared by 1 base and J by 4 bases, with 13 bases between. CDR3 in DNA: TGCGCCAGCAGCTTGCAGTCGGGGAACCCAGATACGCAGTATTTT. This translates into CASSLQSGNPDTQYF.

This clone was found a few times. The chain has TRBV5-1 and TRBJ1-3; D uncertain. The CDR3 contains 15 residues. The V gene's germline CDR1 is SGHRS and CDR2 YFSETQ. The V end was cut by 2 bases, the J end by 0 bases, with 9 bases between. DNA for the CDR3: TGCGCCAGCAGCTTTGACGGCCCCTCTGGAAACACCATATATTTT. It encodes CASSFDGPSGNTIYF.

This chain links TRBV9 with TRBJ2-1; TRBD2 aligns across 13 bases. Germline V lookup: CDR1 SGDLS, CDR2 YYNGEE. CDR3 length equals 17 residues. The V and J ends lost 0 bases and 8 bases, in that order; junction bases with no gene match: 8. CDR3 nucleotide sequence: TGTGCCAGCAGCGTAGGACTAGCGGGAGGAAGTCCGCATGAGCAGTTCTTC. This translates into CASSVGLAGGSPHEQFF. The full variable domain, with the rest looked up from reference TRBV9 and TRBJ2-1, is DSGVTQTPKHLITATGQRVTLRCSPRSGDLSVYWYQQSLDQGLQFLIQYYNGEERAKGNILERFSAQQFPDLHSELNLSSLELGDSALYFCASSVGLAGGSPHEQFFGPGTRLTVL.

This clone showed up just a few times. V and J are TRBV19 and TRBJ2-3; possibly TRBD2 for D (6 bases). The CDR3 is 15 residues long. V was cut by 6 bases and J by 0 bases, with 13 bases left in between. From germline, CDR1 is LNHDA and CDR2 SQIVND (reference sequence). CDR3 protein: CASRAGGPSTDTQYF. The CDR3 region has the DNA TGTGCCAGTAGAGCGGGCGGCCCTAGCACAGATACGCAGTATTTT.

V and J are TRBV28 and TRBJ2-5; D is possibly TRBD2 (5 bases). In germline, CDR1 is MDHEN, CDR2 SYDVKM. The CDR3 sequence is 15 residues long. Trimming removed 6 bases from V and 5 bases from J, with 19 bases in between. The CDR3 sequence: CASSRRTGSQETQYF. CDR3 nucleotides: TGTGCCAGCAGCCGACGGACTGGATCCCAGGAGACCCAGTACTTC.

DNA for the CDR3: TGTGCCAGCAGCGTAGGCGGGATCTACAATGAGCAGTTCTTC. The encoded protein is CASSVGGIYNEQFF. The chain employs TRBV9 and TRBJ2-1, with a possible D match to TRBD2 (6 bases). This CDR3 is 14 amino acids long. Germline V lookup: CDR1 SGDLS, CDR2 YYNGEE. With 0 bases removed from V and 3 bases from J, the gap between germline ends came to 7 bases.